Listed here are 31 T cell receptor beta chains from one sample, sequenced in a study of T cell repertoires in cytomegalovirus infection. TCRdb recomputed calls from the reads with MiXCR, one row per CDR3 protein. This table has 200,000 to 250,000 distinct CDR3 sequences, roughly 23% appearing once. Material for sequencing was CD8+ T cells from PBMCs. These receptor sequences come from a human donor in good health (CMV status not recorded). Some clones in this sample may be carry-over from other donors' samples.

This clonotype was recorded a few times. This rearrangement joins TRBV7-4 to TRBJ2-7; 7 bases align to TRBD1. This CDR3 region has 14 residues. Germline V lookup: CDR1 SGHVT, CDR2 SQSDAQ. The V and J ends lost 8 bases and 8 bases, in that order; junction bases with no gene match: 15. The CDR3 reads CASEQRDRENKQYF. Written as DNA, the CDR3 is TGTGCCAGCGAACAAAGAGACAGGGAAAATAAGCAGTACTTC.

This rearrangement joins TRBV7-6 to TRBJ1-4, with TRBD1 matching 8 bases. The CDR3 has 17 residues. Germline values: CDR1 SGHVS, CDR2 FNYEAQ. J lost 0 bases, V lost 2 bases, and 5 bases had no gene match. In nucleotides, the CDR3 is TGTGCCAGCAGCTTACCAGAACAGGGGGCAACTAATGAAAAACTGTTTTTT. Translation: CASSLPEQGATNEKLFF.

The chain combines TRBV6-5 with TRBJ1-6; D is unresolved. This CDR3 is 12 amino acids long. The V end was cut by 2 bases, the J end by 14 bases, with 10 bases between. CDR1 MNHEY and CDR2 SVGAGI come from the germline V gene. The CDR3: CASSYPNGALHF. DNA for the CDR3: TGTGCCAGCAGTTACCCCAATGGGGCCCTCCACTTT.

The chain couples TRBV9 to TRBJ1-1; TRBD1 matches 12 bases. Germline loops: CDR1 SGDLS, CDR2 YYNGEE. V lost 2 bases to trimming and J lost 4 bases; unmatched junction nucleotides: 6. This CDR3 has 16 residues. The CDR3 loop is CASSVAGQGASTEAFF. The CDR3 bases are TGTGCCAGCAGCGTGGCGGGACAGGGGGCGAGCACTGAAGCTTTCTTT.

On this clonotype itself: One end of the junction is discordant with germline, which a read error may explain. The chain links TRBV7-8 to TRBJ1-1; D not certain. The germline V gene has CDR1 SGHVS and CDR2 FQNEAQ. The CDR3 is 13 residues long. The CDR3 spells CASRLAVVTEAFF. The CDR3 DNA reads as TGTGCCAGCAGGTTAGCAGTGGTTACTGAAGCTTTCTTT. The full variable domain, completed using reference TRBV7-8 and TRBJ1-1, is GAGVSQSPRYKVAKRGQDVALRCDPISGHVSLFWYQQALGQGPEFLTYFQNEAQLDKSGLPSDRFFAERPEGSVSTLKIQRTQQEDSAVYLCASRLAVVTEAFFGQGTRLTVV.

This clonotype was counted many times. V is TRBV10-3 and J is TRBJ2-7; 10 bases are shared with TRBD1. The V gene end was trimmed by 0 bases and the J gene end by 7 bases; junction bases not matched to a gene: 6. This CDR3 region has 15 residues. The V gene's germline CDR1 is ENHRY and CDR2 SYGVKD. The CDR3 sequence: CAISESPDRGSEQYF. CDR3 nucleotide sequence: TGTGCCATCAGTGAGTCCCCGGACAGGGGGTCGGAGCAGTACTTC.

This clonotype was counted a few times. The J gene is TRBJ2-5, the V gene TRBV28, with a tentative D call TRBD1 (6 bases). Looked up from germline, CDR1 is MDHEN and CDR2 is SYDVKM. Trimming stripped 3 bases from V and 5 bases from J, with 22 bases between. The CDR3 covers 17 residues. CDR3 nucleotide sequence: TGTGCCAGCAGTTTGGCCGGACAGCAATTCAATGGGGAGACCCAGTACTTC. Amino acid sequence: CASSLAGQQFNGETQYF.

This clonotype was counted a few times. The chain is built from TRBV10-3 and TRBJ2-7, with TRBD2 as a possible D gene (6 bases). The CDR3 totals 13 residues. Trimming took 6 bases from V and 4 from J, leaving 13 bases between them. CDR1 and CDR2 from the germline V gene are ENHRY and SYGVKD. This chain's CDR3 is CAIREGQQYEQYF. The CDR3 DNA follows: TGTGCCATCAGGGAGGGGCAACAATACGAGCAGTACTTC.

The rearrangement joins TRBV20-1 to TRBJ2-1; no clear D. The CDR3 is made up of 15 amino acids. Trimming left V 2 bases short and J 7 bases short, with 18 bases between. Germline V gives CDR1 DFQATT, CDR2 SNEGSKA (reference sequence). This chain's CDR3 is CSARLGITHWNEQFF. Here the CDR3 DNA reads TGCAGTGCTAGACTCGGCATTACACACTGGAATGAGCAGTTCTTC.

CDR3 sequence: CASSQDRYTEAFF. The CDR3 bases are TGCGCCAGCAGCCAAGACAGATACACTGAAGCTTTCTTT. The chain carries TRBV4-1 and TRBJ1-1, with D unclear. The V gene's germline CDR1 is MGHRA and CDR2 YSYEKL. The CDR3 contains 13 residues. Trimming cost V 0 bases and J 3 bases, with 5 bases left between them.

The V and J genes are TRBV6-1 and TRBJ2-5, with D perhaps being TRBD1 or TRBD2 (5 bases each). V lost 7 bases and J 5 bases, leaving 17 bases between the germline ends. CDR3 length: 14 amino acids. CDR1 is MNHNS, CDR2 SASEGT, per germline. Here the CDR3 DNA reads TGTGCCAGCACCGAGGGGTTTCTCTGGGAGACCCAGTACTTC. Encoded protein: CASTEGFLWETQYF.

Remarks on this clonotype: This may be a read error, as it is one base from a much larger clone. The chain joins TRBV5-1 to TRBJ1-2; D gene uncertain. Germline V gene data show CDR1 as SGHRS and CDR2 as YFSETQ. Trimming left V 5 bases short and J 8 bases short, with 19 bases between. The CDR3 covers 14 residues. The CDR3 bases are TGCGCCAGCAGGTCCGGAGGAGGTGGTTGGGGCTACACCTTC. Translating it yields CASRSGGGGWGYTF.

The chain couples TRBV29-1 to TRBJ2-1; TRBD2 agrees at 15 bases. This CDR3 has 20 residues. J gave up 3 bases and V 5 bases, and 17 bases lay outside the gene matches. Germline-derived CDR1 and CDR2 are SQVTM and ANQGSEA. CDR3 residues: CSVPPGLAGGIGLSYNEQFF. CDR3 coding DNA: TGCAGCGTTCCACCGGGACTAGCGGGGGGCATCGGTTTGAGCTACAATGAGCAGTTCTTC.

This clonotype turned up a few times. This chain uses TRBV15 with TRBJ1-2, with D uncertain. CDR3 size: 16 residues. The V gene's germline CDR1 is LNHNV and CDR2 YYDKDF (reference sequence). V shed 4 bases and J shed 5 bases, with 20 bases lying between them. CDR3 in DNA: TGTGCCACCAGCACCCCAGTCGGGGTTAGCGGTTATGGCTACACCTTC. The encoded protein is CATSTPVGVSGYGYTF.

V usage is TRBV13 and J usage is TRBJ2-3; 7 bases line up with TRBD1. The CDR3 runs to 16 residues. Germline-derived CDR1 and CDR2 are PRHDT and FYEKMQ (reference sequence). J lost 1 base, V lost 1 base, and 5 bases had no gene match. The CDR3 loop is CASSLAPGQGTDTQYF. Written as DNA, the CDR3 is TGTGCCAGCAGCTTAGCCCCAGGACAGGGCACAGATACGCAGTATTTT.

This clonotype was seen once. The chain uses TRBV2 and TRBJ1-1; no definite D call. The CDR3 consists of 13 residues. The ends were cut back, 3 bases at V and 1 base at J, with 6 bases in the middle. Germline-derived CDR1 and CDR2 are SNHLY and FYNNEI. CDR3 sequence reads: CASSDGTNTEAFF. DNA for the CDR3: TGTGCCAGCAGTGACGGAACGAACACTGAAGCTTTCTTT.

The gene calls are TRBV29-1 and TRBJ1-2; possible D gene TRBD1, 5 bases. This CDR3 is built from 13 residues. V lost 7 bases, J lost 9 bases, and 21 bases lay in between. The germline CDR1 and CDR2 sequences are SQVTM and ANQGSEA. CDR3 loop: CSARDAGGSSYTF. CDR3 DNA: TGCAGCGCACGGGACGCCGGGGGAAGTAGCTACACCTTC.

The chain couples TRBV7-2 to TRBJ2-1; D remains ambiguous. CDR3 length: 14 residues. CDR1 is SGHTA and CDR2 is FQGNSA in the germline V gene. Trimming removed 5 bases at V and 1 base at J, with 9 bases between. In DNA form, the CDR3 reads TGTGCCAGCAGCCCCCCTGCGTCCTACAATGAGCAGTTCTTC. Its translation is CASSPPASYNEQFF.

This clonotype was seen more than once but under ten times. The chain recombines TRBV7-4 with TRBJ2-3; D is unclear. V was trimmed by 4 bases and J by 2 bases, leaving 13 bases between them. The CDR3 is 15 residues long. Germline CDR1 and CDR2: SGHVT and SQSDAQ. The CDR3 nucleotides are TGTGCCAGCAGCTACCACAGCTCATCCACAGATACGCAGTATTTT. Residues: CASSYHSSSTDTQYF.

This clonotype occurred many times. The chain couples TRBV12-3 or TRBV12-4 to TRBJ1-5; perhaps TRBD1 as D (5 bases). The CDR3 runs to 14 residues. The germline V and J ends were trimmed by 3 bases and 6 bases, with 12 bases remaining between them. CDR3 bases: TGTGCCAGCAGTTTTGGGGGTAGTATTCAGCCCCAGCATTTT. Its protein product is CASSFGGSIQPQHF.

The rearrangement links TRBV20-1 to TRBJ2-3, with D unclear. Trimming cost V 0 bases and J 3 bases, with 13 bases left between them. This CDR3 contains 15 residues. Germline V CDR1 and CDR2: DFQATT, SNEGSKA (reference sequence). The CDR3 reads CSAREGAAPTDTQYF. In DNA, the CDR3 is TGCAGTGCTAGAGAGGGTGCGGCACCAACAGATACGCAGTATTTT.

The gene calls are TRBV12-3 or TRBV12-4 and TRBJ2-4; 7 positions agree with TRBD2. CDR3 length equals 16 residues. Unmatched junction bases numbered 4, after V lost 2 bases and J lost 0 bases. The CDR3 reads CASSLSGRGAKNIQYF. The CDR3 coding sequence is TGTGCCAGCAGTTTATCAGGGAGGGGAGCCAAAAACATTCAGTACTTC.

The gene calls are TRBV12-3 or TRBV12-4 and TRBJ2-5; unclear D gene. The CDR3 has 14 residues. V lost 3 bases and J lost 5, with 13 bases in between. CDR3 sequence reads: CASSLGSIQETQYF. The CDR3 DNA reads TGTGCCAGCAGTTTGGGTTCTATCCAGGAGACCCAGTACTTC.

The CDR3 bases are TGTGCCAGTATACAGTACAATGAGCAGTTCTTC. This translates into CASIQYNEQFF. The chain links TRBV19 to TRBJ2-1; D gene ambiguous. With 7 bases removed from V and 4 bases from J, the gap between germline ends came to 5 bases. From germline, CDR1 is LNHDA and CDR2 SQIVND (reference sequence). This CDR3 spans 11 amino acids.

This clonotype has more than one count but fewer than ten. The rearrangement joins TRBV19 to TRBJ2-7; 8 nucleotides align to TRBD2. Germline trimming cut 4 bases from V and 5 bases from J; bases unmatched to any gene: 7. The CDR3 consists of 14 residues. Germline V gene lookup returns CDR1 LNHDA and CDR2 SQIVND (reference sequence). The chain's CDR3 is CASSTRGGRDEQYF. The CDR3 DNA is TGTGCCAGTAGTACCCGGGGGGGCCGGGACGAGCAGTACTTC.

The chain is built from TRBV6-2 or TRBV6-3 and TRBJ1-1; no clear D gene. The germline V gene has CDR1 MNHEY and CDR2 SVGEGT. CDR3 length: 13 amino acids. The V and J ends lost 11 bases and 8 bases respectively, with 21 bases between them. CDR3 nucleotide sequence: TGTGCCCGTGCCTTGGGAGCGGGAACGGAAGCTTTCTTT. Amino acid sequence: CARALGAGTEAFF.

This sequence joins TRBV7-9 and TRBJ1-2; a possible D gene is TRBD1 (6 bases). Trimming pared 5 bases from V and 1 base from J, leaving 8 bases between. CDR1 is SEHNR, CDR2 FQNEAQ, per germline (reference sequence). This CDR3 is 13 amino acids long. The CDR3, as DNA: TGTGCCAGCAGCCCGGGACATAACTATGGCTACACCTTC. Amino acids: CASSPGHNYGYTF. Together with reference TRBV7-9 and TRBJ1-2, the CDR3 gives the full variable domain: DTGVSQNPRHKITKRGQNVTFRCDPISEHNRLYWYRQTLGQGPEFLTYFQNEAQLEKSRLLSDRFSAERPKGSFSTLEIQRTEQGDSAMYLCASSPGHNYGYTFGSGTRLTVV.

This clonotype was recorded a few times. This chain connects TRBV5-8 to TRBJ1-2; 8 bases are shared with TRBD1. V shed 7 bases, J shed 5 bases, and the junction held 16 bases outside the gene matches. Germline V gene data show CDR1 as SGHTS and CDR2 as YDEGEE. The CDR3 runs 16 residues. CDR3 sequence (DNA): TGTGCCAGCCCCTACGGGCTGACAGGGGAACTTTATGGCTACACCTTC. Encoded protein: CASPYGLTGELYGYTF.

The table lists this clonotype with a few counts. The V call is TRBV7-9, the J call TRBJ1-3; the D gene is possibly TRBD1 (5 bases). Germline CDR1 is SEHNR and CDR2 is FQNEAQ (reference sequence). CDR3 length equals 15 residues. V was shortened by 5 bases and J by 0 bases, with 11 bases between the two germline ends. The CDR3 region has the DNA TGTGCCAGCAGCGAGACAGAAAACTCTGGAAACACCATATATTTT. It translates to CASSETENSGNTIYF.

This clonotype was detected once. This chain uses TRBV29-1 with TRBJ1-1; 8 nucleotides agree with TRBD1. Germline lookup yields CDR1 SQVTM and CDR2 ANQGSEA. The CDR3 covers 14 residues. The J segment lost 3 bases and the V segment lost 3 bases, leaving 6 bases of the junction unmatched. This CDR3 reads CSVDKTGDDTEAFF. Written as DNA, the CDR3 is TGCAGCGTTGATAAGACAGGGGATGACACTGAAGCTTTCTTT.

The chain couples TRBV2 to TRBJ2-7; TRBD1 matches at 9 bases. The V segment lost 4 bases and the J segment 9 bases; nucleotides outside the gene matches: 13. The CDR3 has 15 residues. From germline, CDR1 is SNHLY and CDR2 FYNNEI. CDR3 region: CASSGTGDLSFRQYF. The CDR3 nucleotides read TGTGCCAGCAGTGGGACAGGGGACCTCAGCTTTCGGCAGTACTTC.